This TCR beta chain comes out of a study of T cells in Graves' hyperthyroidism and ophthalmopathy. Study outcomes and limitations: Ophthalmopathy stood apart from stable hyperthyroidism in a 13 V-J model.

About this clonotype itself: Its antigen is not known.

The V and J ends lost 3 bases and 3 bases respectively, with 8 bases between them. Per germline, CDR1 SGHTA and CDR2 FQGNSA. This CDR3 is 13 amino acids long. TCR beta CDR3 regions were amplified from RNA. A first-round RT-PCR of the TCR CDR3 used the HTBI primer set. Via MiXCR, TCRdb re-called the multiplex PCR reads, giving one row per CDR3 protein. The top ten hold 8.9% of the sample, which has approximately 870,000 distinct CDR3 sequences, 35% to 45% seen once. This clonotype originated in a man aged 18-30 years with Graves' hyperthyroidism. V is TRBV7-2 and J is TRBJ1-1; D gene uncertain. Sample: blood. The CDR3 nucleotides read TGTGCCAGCAGCTTCGGTCTCTACACTGAAGCTTTCTTT. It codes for CASSFGLYTEAFF.